This T cell receptor beta chain is from a study of blood T cell repertoires in COVID-19. Generated by immunoSEQ multiplex PCR, the TCRdb table keeps only in-frame clones and is missing some. This table holds about 300,000 clones, about 85% found once. This CDR3 has 16 amino acids. Trimming removed 6 bases from V and 0 bases from J, with 15 bases in between. Germline CDR1 reads LNHDA; CDR2 reads SQIVND (reference sequence). V gene TRBV19 combines with J gene TRBJ1-3; D unclear. The sample comprised PBMCs or T cells enriched from blood (not recorded which). This clonotype was obtained from a woman aged 30 to 39 who had recovered from COVID-19. The CDR3 nucleotides are TGTGCCAGTAGCCTGGCATCCAGGATCTCTGGAAACACCATATATTTT. Translated, it gives CASSLASRISGNTIYF.